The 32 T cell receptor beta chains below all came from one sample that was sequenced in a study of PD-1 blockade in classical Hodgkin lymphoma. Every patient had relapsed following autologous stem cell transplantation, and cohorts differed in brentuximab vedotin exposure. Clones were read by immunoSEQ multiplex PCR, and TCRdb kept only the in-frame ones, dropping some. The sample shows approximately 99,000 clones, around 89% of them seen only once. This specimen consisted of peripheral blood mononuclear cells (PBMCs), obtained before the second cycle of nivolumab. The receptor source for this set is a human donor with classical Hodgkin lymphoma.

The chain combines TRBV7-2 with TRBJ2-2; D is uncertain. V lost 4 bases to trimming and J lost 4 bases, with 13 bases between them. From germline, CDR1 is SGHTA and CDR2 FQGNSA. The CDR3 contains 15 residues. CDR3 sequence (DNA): TGTGCCAGCAGCTCTCAGACAACCCCCACCGGGGAGCTGTTTTTT. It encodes CASSSQTTPTGELFF.

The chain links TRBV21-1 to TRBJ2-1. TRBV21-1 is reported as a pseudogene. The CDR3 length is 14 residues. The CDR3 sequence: CASSPAYSYNEQFF. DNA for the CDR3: TGTGCCAGCAGCCCGGCCTACTCCTACAATGAGCAGTTCTTC.

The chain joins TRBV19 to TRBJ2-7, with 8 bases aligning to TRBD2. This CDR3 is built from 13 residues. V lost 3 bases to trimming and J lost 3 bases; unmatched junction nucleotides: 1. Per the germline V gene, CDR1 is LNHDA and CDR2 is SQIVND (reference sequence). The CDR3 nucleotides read TGTGCCAGTAGTATGGGACTAGACTACGAGCAGTACTTC. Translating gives CASSMGLDYEQYF.

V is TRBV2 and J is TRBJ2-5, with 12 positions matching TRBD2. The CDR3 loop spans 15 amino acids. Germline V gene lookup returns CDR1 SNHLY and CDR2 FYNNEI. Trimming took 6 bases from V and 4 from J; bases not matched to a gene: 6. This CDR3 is CASRRVLAGGETQYF. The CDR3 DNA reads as TGTGCCAGCAGGAGGGTACTAGCGGGAGGAGAGACCCAGTACTTC.

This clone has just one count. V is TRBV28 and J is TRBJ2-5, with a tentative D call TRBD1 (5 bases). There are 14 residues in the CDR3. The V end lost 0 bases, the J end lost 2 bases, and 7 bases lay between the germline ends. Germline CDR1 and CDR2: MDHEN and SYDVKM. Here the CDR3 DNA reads TGTGCCAGCAGTTTATGGTCAGGGCAAGAGACCCAGTACTTC. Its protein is CASSLWSGQETQYF.

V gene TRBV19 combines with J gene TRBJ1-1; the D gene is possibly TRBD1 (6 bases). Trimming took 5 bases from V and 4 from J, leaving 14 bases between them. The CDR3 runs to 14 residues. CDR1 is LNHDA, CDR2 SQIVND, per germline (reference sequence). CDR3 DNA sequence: TGTGCCAGTAGTTATTGGACAGCCTCCACTGAAGCTTTCTTT. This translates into CASSYWTASTEAFF. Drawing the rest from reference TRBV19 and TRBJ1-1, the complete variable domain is DGGITQSPKYLFRKEGQNVTLSCEQNLNHDAMYWYRQDPGQGLRLIYYSQIVNDFQKGDIAEGYSVSREKKESFPLTVTSAQKNPTAFYLCASSYWTASTEAFFGQGTRLTVV.

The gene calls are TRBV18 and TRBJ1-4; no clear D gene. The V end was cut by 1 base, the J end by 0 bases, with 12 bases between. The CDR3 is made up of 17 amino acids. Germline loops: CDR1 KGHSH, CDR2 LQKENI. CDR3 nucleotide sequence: TGTGCCAGCTCACCACGACCTCGGGGAGCAACTAATGAAAAACTGTTTTTT. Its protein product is CASSPRPRGATNEKLFF.

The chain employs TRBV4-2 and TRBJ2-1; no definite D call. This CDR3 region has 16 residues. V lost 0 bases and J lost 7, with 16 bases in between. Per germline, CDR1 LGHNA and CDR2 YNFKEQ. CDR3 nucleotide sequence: TGTGCCAGCAGCCAAGATTCCAGGTTTTTAATAAATGAGCAGTTCTTC. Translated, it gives CASSQDSRFLINEQFF.

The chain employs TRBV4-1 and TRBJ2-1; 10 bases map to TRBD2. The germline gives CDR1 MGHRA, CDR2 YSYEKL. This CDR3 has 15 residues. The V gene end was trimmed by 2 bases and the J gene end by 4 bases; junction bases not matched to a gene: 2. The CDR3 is CASSQRTSGYNEQFF. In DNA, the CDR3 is TGCGCCAGCAGCCAACGGACTAGCGGATACAATGAGCAGTTCTTC.

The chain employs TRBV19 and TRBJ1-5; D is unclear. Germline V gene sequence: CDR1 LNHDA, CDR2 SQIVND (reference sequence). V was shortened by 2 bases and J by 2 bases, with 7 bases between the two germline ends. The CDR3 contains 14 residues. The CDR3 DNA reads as TGTGCCAGTAGTATAAACAGCGGCAATCAGCCCCAGCATTTT. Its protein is CASSINSGNQPQHF.

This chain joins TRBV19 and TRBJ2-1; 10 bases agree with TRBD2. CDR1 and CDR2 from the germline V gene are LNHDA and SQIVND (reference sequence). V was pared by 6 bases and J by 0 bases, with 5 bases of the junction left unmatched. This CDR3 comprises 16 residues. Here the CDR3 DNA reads TGTGCCAGTAGCCGGACTAGCGGTAGCTCCTACAATGAGCAGTTCTTC. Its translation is CASSRTSGSSYNEQFF.

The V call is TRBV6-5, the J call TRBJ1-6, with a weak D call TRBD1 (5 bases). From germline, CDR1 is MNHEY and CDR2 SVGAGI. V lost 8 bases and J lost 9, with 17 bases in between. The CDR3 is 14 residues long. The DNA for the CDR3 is TGTGCCAGCTGGCGACGGGGCGTGGGTTCACCCCTCCACTTT. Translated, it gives CASWRRGVGSPLHF.

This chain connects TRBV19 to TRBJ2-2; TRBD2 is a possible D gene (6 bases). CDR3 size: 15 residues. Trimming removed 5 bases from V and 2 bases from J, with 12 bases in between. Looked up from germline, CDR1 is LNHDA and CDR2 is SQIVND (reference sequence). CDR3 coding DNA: TGTGCCAGTAGTTTCCGGGAGTTAAACACCGGGGAGCTGTTTTTT. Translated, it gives CASSFRELNTGELFF.

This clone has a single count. Here the CDR3 reads CASSEVSSYEQYF. CDR3 DNA sequence: TGCGCCAGCAGTGAGGTCAGTAGCTACGAGCAGTACTTC. The chain recombines TRBV10-1 with TRBJ2-7; D ambiguous. Germline CDR1 reads WNHNN; CDR2 reads SYGVQD (reference sequence). This CDR3 contains 13 residues. V was pared by 2 bases and J by 3 bases, with 8 bases between.

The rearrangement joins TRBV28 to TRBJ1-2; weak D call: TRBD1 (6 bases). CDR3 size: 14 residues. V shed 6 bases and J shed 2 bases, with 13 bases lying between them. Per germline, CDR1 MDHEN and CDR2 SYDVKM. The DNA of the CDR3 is TGTGCCAGCAGCCTGGGGACACGGAACTATGGCTACACCTTC. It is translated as CASSLGTRNYGYTF.

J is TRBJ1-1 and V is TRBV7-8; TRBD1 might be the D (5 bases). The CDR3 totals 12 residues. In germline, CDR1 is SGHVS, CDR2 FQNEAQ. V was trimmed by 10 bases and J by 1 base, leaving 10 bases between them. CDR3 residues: CATLGANTEAFF. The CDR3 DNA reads TGTGCCACCCTAGGGGCGAACACTGAAGCTTTCTTT.

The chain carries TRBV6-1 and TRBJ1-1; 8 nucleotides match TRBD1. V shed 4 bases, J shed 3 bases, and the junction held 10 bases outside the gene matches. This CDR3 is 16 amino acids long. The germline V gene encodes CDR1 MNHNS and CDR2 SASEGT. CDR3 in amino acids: CASSGNLGQGYTEAFF. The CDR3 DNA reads TGTGCCAGCAGTGGAAACCTCGGACAGGGATACACTGAAGCTTTCTTT.

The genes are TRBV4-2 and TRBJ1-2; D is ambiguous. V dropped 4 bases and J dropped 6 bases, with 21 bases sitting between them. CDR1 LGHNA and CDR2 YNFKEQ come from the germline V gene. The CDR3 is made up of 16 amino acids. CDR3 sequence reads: CASSRQGILYYDGYTF. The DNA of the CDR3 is TGTGCCAGCAGCCGACAAGGAATCCTCTACTACGATGGCTACACCTTC.

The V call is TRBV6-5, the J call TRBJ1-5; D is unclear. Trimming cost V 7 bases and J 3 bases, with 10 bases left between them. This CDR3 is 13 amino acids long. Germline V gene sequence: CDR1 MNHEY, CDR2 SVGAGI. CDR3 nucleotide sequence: TGTGCCAGCACTAGAGGATACAATCAGCCCCAGCATTTT. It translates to CASTRGYNQPQHF.

Written as DNA, the CDR3 is TGTGCCAGCAGTTTGATAATTGACAGAGGGAGCCATGGCTACACCTTC. This encodes CASSLIIDRGSHGYTF. The chain employs TRBV28 and TRBJ1-2; D might be TRBD1 (5 bases). The CDR3 extends over 16 amino acids. Germline V CDR1 and CDR2: MDHEN, SYDVKM. Trimming took 3 bases from V and 6 from J, leaving 20 bases between them.

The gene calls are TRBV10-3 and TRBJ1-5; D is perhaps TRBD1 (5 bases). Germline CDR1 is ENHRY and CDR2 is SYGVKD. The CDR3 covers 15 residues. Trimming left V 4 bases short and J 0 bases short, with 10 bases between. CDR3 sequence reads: CAISGQKYSNQPQHF. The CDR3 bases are TGTGCCATCAGTGGACAGAAGTATAGCAATCAGCCCCAGCATTTT.

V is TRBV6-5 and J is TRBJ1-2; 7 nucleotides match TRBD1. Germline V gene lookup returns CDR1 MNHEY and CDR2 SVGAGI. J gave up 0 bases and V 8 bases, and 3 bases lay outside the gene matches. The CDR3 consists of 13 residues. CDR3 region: CASRTGANYGYTF. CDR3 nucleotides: TGTGCCAGCCGAACAGGGGCTAACTATGGCTACACCTTC.

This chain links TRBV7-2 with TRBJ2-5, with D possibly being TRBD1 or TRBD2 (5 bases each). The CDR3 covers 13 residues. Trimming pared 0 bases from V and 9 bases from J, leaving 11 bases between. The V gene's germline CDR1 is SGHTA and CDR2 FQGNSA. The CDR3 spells CASSLATGTAQYF. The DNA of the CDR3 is TGTGCCAGCAGCTTAGCCACTGGGACCGCCCAGTACTTC. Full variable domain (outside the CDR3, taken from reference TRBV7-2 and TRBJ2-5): GAGVSQSPSNKVTEKGKDVELRCDPISGHTALYWYRQSLGQGLEFLIYFQGNSAPDKSGLPSDRFSAERTGGSVSTLTIQRTQQEDSAVYLCASSLATGTAQYFGPGTRLLVL.

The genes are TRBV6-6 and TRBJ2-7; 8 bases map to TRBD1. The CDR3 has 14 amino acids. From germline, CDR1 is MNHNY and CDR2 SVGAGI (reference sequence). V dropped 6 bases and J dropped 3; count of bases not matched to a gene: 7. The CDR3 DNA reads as TGTGCCAGCAGGACGACAGGGGCCGTCTACGAGCAGTACTTC. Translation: CASRTTGAVYEQYF.

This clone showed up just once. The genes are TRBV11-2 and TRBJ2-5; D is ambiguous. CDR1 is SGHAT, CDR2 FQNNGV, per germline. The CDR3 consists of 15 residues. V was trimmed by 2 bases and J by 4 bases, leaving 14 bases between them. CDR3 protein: CASSLPEIVGETQYF. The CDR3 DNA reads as TGTGCCAGCAGCTTACCGGAAATTGTAGGAGAGACCCAGTACTTC.

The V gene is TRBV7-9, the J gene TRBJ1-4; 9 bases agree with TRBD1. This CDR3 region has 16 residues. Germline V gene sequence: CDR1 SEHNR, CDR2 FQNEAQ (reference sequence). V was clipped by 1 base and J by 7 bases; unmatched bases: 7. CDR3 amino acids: CASSLVLDRGGEKLFF. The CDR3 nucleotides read TGTGCCAGCAGCTTAGTACTGGACAGGGGAGGTGAAAAACTGTTTTTT.

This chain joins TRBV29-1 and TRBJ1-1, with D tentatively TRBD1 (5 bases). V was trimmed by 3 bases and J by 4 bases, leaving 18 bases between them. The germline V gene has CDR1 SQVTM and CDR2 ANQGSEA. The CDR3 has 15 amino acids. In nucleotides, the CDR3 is TGCAGCGTTGAGAACGTTGTGGGGCTGGCCACTGAAGCTTTCTTT. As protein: CSVENVVGLATEAFF.

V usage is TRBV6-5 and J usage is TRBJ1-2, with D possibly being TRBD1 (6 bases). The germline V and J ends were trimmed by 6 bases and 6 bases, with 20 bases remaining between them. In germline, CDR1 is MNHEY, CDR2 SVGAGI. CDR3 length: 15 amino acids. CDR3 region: CASRDPMRGAHGYTF. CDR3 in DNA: TGTGCCAGCAGGGATCCCATGAGGGGGGCGCATGGCTACACCTTC.

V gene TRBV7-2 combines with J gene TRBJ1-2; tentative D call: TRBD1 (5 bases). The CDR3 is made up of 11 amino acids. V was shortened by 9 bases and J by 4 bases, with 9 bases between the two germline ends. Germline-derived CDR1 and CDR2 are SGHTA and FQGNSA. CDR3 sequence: CASRQPYGYTF. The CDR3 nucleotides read TGTGCCAGTAGACAGCCCTATGGCTACACCTTC.

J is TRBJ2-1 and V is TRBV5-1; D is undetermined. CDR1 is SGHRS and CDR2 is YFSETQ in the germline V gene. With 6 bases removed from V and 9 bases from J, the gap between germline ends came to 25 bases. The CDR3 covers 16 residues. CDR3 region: CASTFGWSDGLGEQFF. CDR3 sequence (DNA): TGCGCCAGCACCTTTGGGTGGTCAGATGGGTTAGGTGAGCAGTTCTTC.

For the CDR3, the DNA is TGTGCCAGCAGTTACGTTAGGGAGAGTGGCTACACCTTC. It specifies CASSYVRESGYTF. This rearrangement joins TRBV6-6 to TRBJ1-2, with unresolved D. V lost 2 bases and J lost 7, with 11 bases in between. Germline V gene sequence: CDR1 MNHNY, CDR2 SVGAGI (reference sequence). The CDR3 runs 13 residues.

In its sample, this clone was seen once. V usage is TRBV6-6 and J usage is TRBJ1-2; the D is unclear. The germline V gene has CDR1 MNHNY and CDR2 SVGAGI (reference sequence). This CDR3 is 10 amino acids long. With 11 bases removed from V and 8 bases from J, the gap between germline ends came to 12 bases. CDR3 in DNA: TGTGCCGGCGGGTTAGGGGGCTACACCTTC. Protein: CAGGLGGYTF.